The 24 T cell receptor beta chains given below trace back to one sample, sequenced in a study of siplizumab effects on memory and regulatory T cells. Repertoires were generated with immunoSEQ multiplex PCR, while TCRdb's copy carries only in-frame clones and drops some. The top ten hold approximately 0.17% of the sample, which has about 120,000 clones, around 93% seen once. Sequencing used non-Treg CD4+ T cells sorted from blood. These receptors came from a human donor in good health.

This sequence joins TRBV7-8 and TRBJ2-3; 10 bases align to TRBD2. The germline CDR1 and CDR2 sequences are SGHVS and FQNEAQ. With 5 bases clipped from V and 4 bases from J, the junction kept 12 bases outside the gene matches. The CDR3 totals 17 residues. CDR3 sequence reads: CASSPRPGLAQPDTQYF. The CDR3 DNA reads TGTGCCAGCAGCCCTCGACCGGGACTAGCGCAGCCAGATACGCAGTATTTT.

The V call is TRBV5-5, the J call TRBJ2-5; 8 positions match TRBD2. Germline loops: CDR1 SGHKS, CDR2 YYEKEE (reference sequence). The CDR3 spans 17 residues. The J segment lost 5 bases and the V segment lost 0 bases, leaving 12 bases of the junction unmatched. The CDR3: CASSLGTSFRASETQYF. CDR3 coding DNA: TGTGCCAGCAGCTTGGGGACTAGCTTTAGGGCTTCCGAGACCCAGTACTTC.

This clone was detected only once. The chain uses TRBV27 and TRBJ2-1; a possible D gene is TRBD2 (5 bases). V gave up 5 bases and J gave up 10 bases, with 18 bases separating them. Germline V CDR1 and CDR2: MNHEY, SMNVEV (reference sequence). The CDR3 extends over 14 amino acids. CDR3 sequence: CASSPLVRVGEQFF. The CDR3 DNA is TGTGCCAGCAGTCCCTTAGTGCGGGTGGGCGAGCAGTTCTTC.

The gene calls are TRBV7-9 and TRBJ2-3, with D possibly TRBD1 on 5 matching bases. CDR1 is SEHNR, CDR2 FQNEAQ, per germline (reference sequence). The CDR3 length is 15 residues. The V end was cut by 1 base, the J end by 0 bases, with 8 bases between. CDR3 sequence (DNA): TGTGCCAGCAGCTTAGTTCAGGGAAGCACAGATACGCAGTATTTT. It translates to CASSLVQGSTDTQYF.

The V call is TRBV10-3, the J call TRBJ1-1; 10 bases line up with TRBD1. This CDR3 spans 13 amino acids. Per germline, CDR1 ENHRY and CDR2 SYGVKD. The V segment lost 6 bases and the J segment 8 bases; nucleotides outside the gene matches: 6. CDR3 DNA sequence: TGTGCCATCAGCCAGACAGGGGGCCGGGAAGCTTTCTTT. Protein product: CAISQTGGREAFF.

This clone was seen a single time. The chain joins TRBV6-1 to TRBJ2-3; possibly TRBD2 for D (5 bases). V was trimmed by 3 bases and J by 7 bases, leaving 17 bases between them. The CDR3 spans 15 residues. Looked up from germline, CDR1 is MNHNS and CDR2 is SASEGT. CDR3 bases: TGTGCCAGCAGTGAGGAGCGGTGGAGCAGAAATACGCAGTATTTT. Its protein product is CASSEERWSRNTQYF.

The chain has TRBV7-7 and TRBJ2-7, with 9 bases that match TRBD1. V shed 1 base, J shed 2 bases, and the junction held 12 bases outside the gene matches. This CDR3 region has 18 residues. Germline V gene data show CDR1 as SSHAT and CDR2 as FNYEAQ (reference sequence). The CDR3 spells CASSLEVPVRQGAYEQYF. CDR3 DNA sequence: TGTGCCAGCAGCTTAGAGGTTCCAGTAAGACAGGGGGCCTACGAGCAGTACTTC.

The chain has TRBV7-2 and TRBJ1-2, with D hard to call. Germline CDR1 and CDR2: SGHTA and FQGNSA. Trimming removed 5 bases at V and 5 bases at J, with 15 bases between. The CDR3 runs to 14 residues. Here the CDR3 reads CASSPRTVVYGYTF. CDR3 nucleotides: TGTGCCAGCAGCCCCCGGACGGTGGTATATGGCTACACCTTC.

V usage is TRBV10-1 and J usage is TRBJ2-3, with D uncertain. CDR1 WNHNN and CDR2 SYGVQD come from the germline V gene (reference sequence). The V end was cut by 5 bases, the J end by 2 bases, with 11 bases between. The CDR3 is 14 amino acids. CDR3 bases: TGCGCCAGCAGTCGGACCACGATCACAGATACGCAGTATTTT. Translated: CASSRTTITDTQYF.

The V call is TRBV19, the J call TRBJ1-3, with a weak D call TRBD1 (6 bases). The CDR3 extends over 13 amino acids. Trimming removed 9 bases at V and 2 bases at J, with 11 bases between. In germline, CDR1 is LNHDA, CDR2 SQIVND (reference sequence). The CDR3 protein is CASRDNPGNTIYF. CDR3 nucleotide sequence: TGTGCCAGCCGGGACAACCCTGGAAACACCATATATTTT.

The J gene is TRBJ2-2, the V gene TRBV4-3, with D unresolved. CDR3 length: 12 residues. Germline V gene lookup returns CDR1 LGHNA and CDR2 YSLEER. V gave up 3 bases and J gave up 1 base, with 0 bases separating them. The CDR3 DNA reads as TGCGCCAGCAGCCAGAACACCGGGGAGCTGTTTTTT. The encoded protein is CASSQNTGELFF.

The CDR3, as DNA: TGTGCCAGCAGCTTGGACAGGGTTGAAACATATGAGCAGTTCTTC. Protein sequence: CASSLDRVETYEQFF. This sequence joins TRBV5-4 and TRBJ2-1, with TRBD1 as a possible D gene (6 bases). The CDR3 spans 15 residues. The germline V gene has CDR1 SGHNT and CDR2 YYREEE (reference sequence). V was trimmed by 0 bases and J by 8 bases, leaving 15 bases between them.

This chain links TRBV19 with TRBJ1-2; D gene ambiguous. Germline V gene lookup returns CDR1 LNHDA and CDR2 SQIVND (reference sequence). Trimming removed 5 bases at V and 3 bases at J, with 16 bases between. The CDR3 runs to 15 residues. CDR3 nucleotides: TGTGCCAGTAGTCCCCAGGTGGGTCCCTACTATGGCTACACCTTC. It specifies CASSPQVGPYYGYTF.

The genes are TRBV5-1 and TRBJ2-2; D remains ambiguous. The ends were cut back, 1 base at V and 5 bases at J, with 6 bases in the middle. CDR1 and CDR2 (germline): SGHRS, YFSETQ. The CDR3 sequence is 13 residues long. The chain's CDR3 is CASSLLGTGELFF. The CDR3 DNA follows: TGCGCCAGCAGCTTGTTGGGGACCGGGGAGCTGTTTTTT.

In its sample, this clone was seen a few times. The chain carries TRBV2 and TRBJ2-5; 7 positions agree with TRBD2. V was clipped by 6 bases and J by 1 base; unmatched bases: 2. Germline V gene data show CDR1 as SNHLY and CDR2 as FYNNEI. The CDR3 consists of 13 residues. The CDR3 region is CASRGLTQETQYF. The CDR3 region has the DNA TGTGCCAGCAGGGGACTAACCCAAGAGACCCAGTACTTC.

J is TRBJ2-1 and V is TRBV19, with D possibly being TRBD2 (6 bases). The germline V gene encodes CDR1 LNHDA and CDR2 SQIVND (reference sequence). V lost 6 bases and J 0 bases, leaving 15 bases between the germline ends. The CDR3 consists of 16 residues. The CDR3 DNA reads as TGTGCCAGTAGGACGGCTAGCGTGAGCTCCTACAATGAGCAGTTCTTC. Protein product: CASRTASVSSYNEQFF.

The CDR3 reads CASSRDRGLRSPLHF. As DNA, the CDR3 is TGTGCCAGTAGTAGGGACAGGGGGCTGCGTTCACCCCTCCACTTT. The gene calls are TRBV19 and TRBJ1-6, with 12 nucleotides matching TRBD1. CDR1 and CDR2 from the germline V gene are LNHDA and SQIVND (reference sequence). J was trimmed by 9 bases and V by 4 bases; bases with no gene match: 4. The CDR3 is 15 amino acids.

The rearrangement uses TRBV27 and TRBJ2-3; 12 bases align to TRBD2. The CDR3 spans 19 residues. V lost 3 bases, J lost 4 bases, and 14 bases stayed unmatched. CDR1 is MNHEY and CDR2 is SMNVEV in the germline V gene (reference sequence). CDR3 bases: TGTGCCAGCAGTTTTAGGGGGCTAGCGGGGGGGCCGTACGCAGATACGCAGTATTTT. It codes for CASSFRGLAGGPYADTQYF.

The J gene is TRBJ1-2, the V gene TRBV7-3; possible D gene TRBD1, 6 bases. This CDR3 is built from 13 residues. Germline CDR1 reads SGHTA; CDR2 reads FQGTGA. V shed 2 bases and J shed 3 bases, with 7 bases lying between them. The CDR3 protein is CASSLAGDYGYTF. The DNA of the CDR3 is TGTGCCAGCAGCTTAGCAGGGGACTATGGCTACACCTTC.

J is TRBJ1-5 and V is TRBV6-5; no clear D gene. Germline-derived CDR1 and CDR2 are MNHEY and SVGAGI. Trimming shortened V by 7 bases and J by 3 bases, and 4 bases separated the two germline ends. The CDR3 has 11 residues. The CDR3 reads CASTNNQPQHF. The CDR3 region has the DNA TGTGCCAGCACCAACAATCAGCCCCAGCATTTT.

The rearrangement links TRBV27 to TRBJ1-1; no clear D. The CDR3 runs 13 residues. CDR1 is MNHEY and CDR2 is SMNVEV in the germline V gene (reference sequence). Trimming removed 1 base from V and 4 bases from J, with 7 bases in between. The CDR3 region has the DNA TGTGCCAGCAGTTTATGGGAAGCCACTGAAGCTTTCTTT. Translation: CASSLWEATEAFF.

J is TRBJ1-2 and V is TRBV5-6, with 9 bases matching TRBD1. The CDR3 runs 14 residues. V was pared by 2 bases and J by 5 bases, with 4 bases of the junction left unmatched. The germline V gene has CDR1 SGHDT and CDR2 YYEEEE. Here the CDR3 DNA reads TGTGCCAGCAGCTTTCCGGGACAGGGTTATGGCTACACCTTC. As protein: CASSFPGQGYGYTF. The full variable domain, rest sourced from reference TRBV5-6 and TRBJ1-2, is DAGVTQSPTHLIKTRGQQVTLRCSPKSGHDTVSWYQQALGQGPQFIFQYYEEEERQRGNFPDRFSGHQFPNYSSELNVNALLLGDSALYLCASSFPGQGYGYTFGSGTRLTVV.

The chain uses TRBV18 and TRBJ1-2; tentatively, D is TRBD1 (5 bases). Deletions cut 0 bases from V and 7 bases from J, with 15 bases between. The CDR3 extends over 15 amino acids. From germline, CDR1 is KGHSH and CDR2 LQKENI. CDR3 in amino acids: CASSPPGRGGGGYTF. Here the CDR3 DNA reads TGTGCCAGCTCACCACCCGGTAGGGGTGGAGGTGGCTACACCTTC.

The chain links TRBV6-6 to TRBJ2-6; D not certain. The V gene's germline CDR1 is MNHNY and CDR2 SVGAGI (reference sequence). The CDR3 contains 15 residues. V was shortened by 7 bases and J by 0 bases, with 10 bases between the two germline ends. CDR3 sequence (DNA): TGTGCCAGCATTGCCAGCCCCTCTGGGGCCAACGTCCTGACTTTC. Its protein is CASIASPSGANVLTF.